This passage covers 12 T cell receptor beta chains from one sample sequenced in a study of blood T cell repertoires in COVID-19. Libraries were prepared by immunoSEQ multiplex PCR; TCRdb keeps only in-frame clonotypes and omits some of them. The table lists about 230,000 clones, about 90% of them singletons. What was sequenced was PBMCs or T cells enriched from blood (not recorded which). The source is a woman younger than 45 with acute COVID-19.

The chain combines TRBV19 with TRBJ1-5; 10 bases are shared with TRBD1. From germline, CDR1 is LNHDA and CDR2 SQIVND (reference sequence). The J segment lost 1 base and the V segment lost 5 bases, leaving 5 bases of the junction unmatched. This CDR3 is built from 16 residues. The CDR3 protein is CASSVRDRGSNQPQHF. CDR3 coding DNA: TGTGCCAGTAGTGTCCGGGACAGGGGAAGCAATCAGCCCCAGCATTTT.

The rearrangement joins TRBV2 to TRBJ2-7; a possible D gene is TRBD2 (6 bases). This CDR3 is built from 14 residues. Trimming took off 1 base at V and 2 bases at J, with 9 bases between the two ends. The germline gives CDR1 SNHLY, CDR2 FYNNEI. Here the CDR3 DNA reads TGTGCCAGCAGTGAAGTGGGAGGTACCTACGAGCAGTACTTC. Protein: CASSEVGGTYEQYF.

This sequence joins TRBV30 and TRBJ1-5; D might be TRBD1 (5 bases). The V end lost 4 bases, the J end lost 0 bases, and 10 bases lay between the germline ends. Germline-derived CDR1 and CDR2 are GTSNPN and SVGIG (reference sequence). This CDR3 has 14 amino acids. CDR3 region: CAWNHGHSNQPQHF. CDR3 sequence (DNA): TGTGCCTGGAACCATGGACATAGCAATCAGCCCCAGCATTTT. Full variable domain (rest looked up from reference TRBV30 and TRBJ1-5): SQTIHQWPATLVQPVGSPLSLECTVEGTSNPNLYWYRQAAGRGLQLLFYSVGIGQISSEVPQNLSASRPQDRQFILSSKKLLLSDSGFYLCAWNHGHSNQPQHFGDGTRLSIL.

The chain joins TRBV6-2 or TRBV6-3 to TRBJ2-3; 9 nucleotides line up with TRBD2. V was pared by 0 bases and J by 6 bases, with 7 bases of the junction left unmatched. Germline loops: CDR1 MNHEY, CDR2 SVGEGT. The CDR3 consists of 16 residues. CDR3 nucleotides: TGTGCCAGCAGTTACTCGCTCGCGGGGGGGAAGGATACGCAGTATTTT. Protein product: CASSYSLAGGKDTQYF.

The V call is TRBV7-9, the J call TRBJ1-5; the D is unclear. V dropped 1 base and J dropped 0 bases, with 7 bases sitting between them. CDR3 length equals 15 residues. CDR1 SEHNR and CDR2 FQNEAQ come from the germline V gene (reference sequence). The CDR3 DNA reads as TGTGCCAGCAGCTTAGGGTCTATTAGCAATCAGCCCCAGCATTTT. Translation: CASSLGSISNQPQHF.

The genes are TRBV5-1 and TRBJ2-3; 11 bases line up with TRBD1. The length of the CDR3 is 16 residues. Germline V gene data show CDR1 as SGHRS and CDR2 as YFSETQ. V gave up 2 bases and J gave up 2 bases; unmatched junction bases: 4. The CDR3 is CASSLSDRGPTDTQYF. CDR3 DNA sequence: TGCGCCAGCAGCTTATCGGACAGGGGGCCCACAGATACGCAGTATTTT.

CDR3 protein: CASSLVAKSGYGYTF. CDR3 sequence (DNA): TGTGCCAGCAGCTTGGTGGCGAAAAGCGGGTATGGCTACACCTTC. The rearrangement uses TRBV5-6 and TRBJ1-2, with unresolved D. V was clipped by 0 bases and J by 5 bases, with 14 bases between them. The CDR3 loop spans 15 amino acids. CDR1 and CDR2 from the germline V gene are SGHDT and YYEEEE.

The chain is built from TRBV14 and TRBJ1-4; TRBD1 is a possible D gene (5 bases). This CDR3 region has 15 residues. Looked up from germline, CDR1 is SGHDN and CDR2 is FVKESK. V shed 4 bases and J shed 8 bases, with 17 bases lying between them. CDR3 region: CASSLRRGLREKLFF. The CDR3 nucleotides read TGTGCCAGCAGCCTTCGGCGGGGACTGCGGGAAAAACTGTTTTTT.

The chain recombines TRBV18 with TRBJ2-3; TRBD1 matches at 9 bases. The CDR3 totals 15 residues. J was trimmed by 3 bases and V by 2 bases; bases with no gene match: 3. From germline, CDR1 is KGHSH and CDR2 LQKENI. CDR3: CASSPGGQGTDTQYF. In nucleotides, the CDR3 is TGTGCCAGCTCACCAGGGGGACAGGGAACAGATACGCAGTATTTT.

The V call is TRBV9, the J call TRBJ1-3; TRBD1 might be the D (6 bases). In germline, CDR1 is SGDLS, CDR2 YYNGEE. The CDR3 consists of 14 residues. Trimming shortened V by 3 bases and J by 2 bases, and 9 bases separated the two germline ends. CDR3 loop: CASSAAGAGNTIYF. The CDR3 DNA sequence: TGTGCCAGCAGCGCGGCAGGGGCTGGAAACACCATATATTTT.

The chain links TRBV4-1 to TRBJ1-1; no clear D. V lost 0 bases and J 0 bases, leaving 8 bases between the germline ends. CDR3 length: 15 amino acids. The V gene's germline CDR1 is MGHRA and CDR2 YSYEKL. The CDR3 DNA reads TGCGCCAGCAGCCAAGAGCAGGTCCTGAACACTGAAGCTTTCTTT. This codes for CASSQEQVLNTEAFF.

V gene TRBV19 combines with J gene TRBJ2-7; 8 nucleotides match TRBD2. Germline CDR1 LNHDA, CDR2 SQIVND (reference sequence). After removal of 2 bases from V and 2 bases from J, the junction contained 11 bases not matched to a gene. The CDR3 covers 17 residues. CDR3 region: CASSIRQSGTSTYEQYF. CDR3 sequence (DNA): TGTGCCAGTAGTATACGTCAGTCCGGGACTAGTACCTACGAGCAGTACTTC.